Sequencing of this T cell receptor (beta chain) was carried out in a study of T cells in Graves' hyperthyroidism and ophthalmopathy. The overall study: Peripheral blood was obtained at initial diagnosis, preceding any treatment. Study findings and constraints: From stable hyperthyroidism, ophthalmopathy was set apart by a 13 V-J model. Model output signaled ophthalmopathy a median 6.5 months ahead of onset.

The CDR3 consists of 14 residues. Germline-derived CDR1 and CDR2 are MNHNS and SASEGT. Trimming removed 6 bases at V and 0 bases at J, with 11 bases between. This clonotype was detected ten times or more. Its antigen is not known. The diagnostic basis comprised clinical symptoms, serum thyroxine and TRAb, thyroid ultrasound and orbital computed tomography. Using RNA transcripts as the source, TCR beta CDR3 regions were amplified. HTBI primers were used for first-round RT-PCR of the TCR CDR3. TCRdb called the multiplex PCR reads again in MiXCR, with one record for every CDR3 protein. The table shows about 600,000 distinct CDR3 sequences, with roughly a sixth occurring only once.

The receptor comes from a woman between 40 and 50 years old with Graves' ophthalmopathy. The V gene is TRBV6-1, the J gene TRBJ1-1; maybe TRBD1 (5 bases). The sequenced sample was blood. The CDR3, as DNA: TGTGCCAGCAGGACAGTTTCCATGAACACTGAAGCTTTCTTT. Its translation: CASRTVSMNTEAFF.